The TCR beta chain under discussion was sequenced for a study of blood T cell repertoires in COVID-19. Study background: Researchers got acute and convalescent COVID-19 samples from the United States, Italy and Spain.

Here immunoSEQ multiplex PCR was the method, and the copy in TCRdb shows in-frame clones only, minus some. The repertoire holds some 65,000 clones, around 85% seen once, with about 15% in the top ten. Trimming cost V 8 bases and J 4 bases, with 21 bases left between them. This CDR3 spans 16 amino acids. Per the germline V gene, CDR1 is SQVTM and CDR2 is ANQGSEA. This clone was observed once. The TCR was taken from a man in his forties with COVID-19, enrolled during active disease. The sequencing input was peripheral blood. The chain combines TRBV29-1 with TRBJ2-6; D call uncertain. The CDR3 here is CSPDRQAPSGANVLTF. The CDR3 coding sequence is TGCAGCCCCGATCGGCAGGCTCCCTCCGGGGCCAACGTCCTGACTTTC.